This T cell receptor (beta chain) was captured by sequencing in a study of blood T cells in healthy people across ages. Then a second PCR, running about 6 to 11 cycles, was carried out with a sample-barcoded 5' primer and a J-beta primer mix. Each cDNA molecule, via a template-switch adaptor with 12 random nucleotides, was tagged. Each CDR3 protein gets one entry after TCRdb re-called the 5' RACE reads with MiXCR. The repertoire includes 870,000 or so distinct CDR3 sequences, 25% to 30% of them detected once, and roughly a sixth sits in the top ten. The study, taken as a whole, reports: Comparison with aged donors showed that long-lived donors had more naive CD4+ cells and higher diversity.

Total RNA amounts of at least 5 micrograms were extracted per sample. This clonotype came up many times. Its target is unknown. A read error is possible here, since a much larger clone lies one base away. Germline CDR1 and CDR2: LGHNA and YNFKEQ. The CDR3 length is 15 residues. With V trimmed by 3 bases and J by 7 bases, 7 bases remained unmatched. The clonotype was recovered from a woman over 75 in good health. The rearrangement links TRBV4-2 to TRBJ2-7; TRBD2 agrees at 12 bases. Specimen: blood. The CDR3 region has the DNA TGTGCCAGCAGCCATCTAGCGGGGGGGAACAATGAGCAGTACTTC. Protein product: CASSHLAGGNNEQYF.